This TCR beta chain came from a study of regulatory T cells in long-lasting Graves disease. Study findings and constraints: The study found persistent patients shared more public clonotypes (more than 2,500) than new patients (over 850). Preferential use of TRBV28, TRBJ1-2 and TRBJ2-5 was seen in persistent disease.

The V segment lost 1 base and the J segment 7 bases; nucleotides outside the gene matches: 4. Germline V gene sequence: CDR1 LGHNA, CDR2 YSLEER. This CDR3 comprises 15 residues. CDR3-region Arm-PCR and iRepertoire HTBI primers produced the TCR beta libraries. Via MiXCR, TCRdb re-called the multiplex PCR reads, giving one row per CDR3 protein. Counted here are around 450,000 distinct CDR3 sequences, over 14% occurring once; the ten biggest clones make up over 7%. Indicated time point: newly diagnosed GD, antithyroid drugs for less than 3 months. The authors made the TCR library using RNA they extracted from PBMCs. This clonotype was seen many times. Its antigen is unidentified. These data are also associated with another study on T cells in Graves' hyperthyroidism and ophthalmopathy.

The input for sequencing was peripheral blood mononuclear cells (PBMCs), taken at new diagnosis, from a patient treated with antithyroid drugs. The V call is TRBV4-3, the J call TRBJ2-1; 10 bases match TRBD1. The receptor was isolated from a woman aged 35 to 49 with Graves disease. The CDR3 protein is CASSQGWTGGNEQFF. The DNA for the CDR3 is TGCGCCAGCAGCCAAGGTTGGACAGGGGGGAATGAGCAGTTCTTC.